This TCR beta chain was found in a study of shared clonotypes between healthy human individuals. Germline V gene lookup returns CDR1 SGHTA and CDR2 FQGNSA. J lost 1 base, V lost 5 bases, and 10 bases had no gene match. This CDR3 contains 17 residues. Only in-frame clones appear in the TCRdb table, and some are missing; sequencing was by immunoSEQ multiplex PCR. Here the sample spans 2 million or so clones, roughly 94% being singletons. Each sample came from a Caucasian adult donor living in Nashville, Tennessee. The V call is TRBV7-2, the J call TRBJ2-1, with 8 bases lining up with TRBD2. This TCR came from a man younger than 35 in good health. The specimen sequenced was naive CD4+ T cells sorted from blood. The subset denotes: CD45RA+ positively selected. Here the CDR3 reads CASSKPLSGESYNEQFF. The CDR3 DNA reads TGTGCCAGCAGCAAGCCCCTTAGCGGGGAATCCTACAATGAGCAGTTCTTC.